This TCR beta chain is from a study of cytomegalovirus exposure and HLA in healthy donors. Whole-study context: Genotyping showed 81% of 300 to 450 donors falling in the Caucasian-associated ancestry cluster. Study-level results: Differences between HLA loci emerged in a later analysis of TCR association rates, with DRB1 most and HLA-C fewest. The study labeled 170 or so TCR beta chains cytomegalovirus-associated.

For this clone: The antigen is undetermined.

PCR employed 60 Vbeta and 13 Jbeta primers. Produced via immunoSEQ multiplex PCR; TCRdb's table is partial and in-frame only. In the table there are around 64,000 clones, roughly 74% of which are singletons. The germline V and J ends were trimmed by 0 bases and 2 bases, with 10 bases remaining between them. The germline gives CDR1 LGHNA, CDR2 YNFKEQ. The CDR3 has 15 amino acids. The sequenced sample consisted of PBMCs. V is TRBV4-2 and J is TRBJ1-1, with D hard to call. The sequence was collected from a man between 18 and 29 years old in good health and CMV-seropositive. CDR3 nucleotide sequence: TGTGCCAGCAGCCAAGACCACAGTTACAACACTGAAGCTTTCTTT. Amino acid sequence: CASSQDHSYNTEAFF.